The 18 T cell receptor beta chains given below trace back to one sample, sequenced in a study of immune cell composition in non-small cell lung cancer (dated by TCRdb to 2016 to 2017). Library method: the immunoSEQ multiplex PCR assay. In its TCRdb copy, this immuneACCESS table keeps in-frame sequences only and misses some clones. Where compared with another copy, unresolved V genes explain less than half of these, and the others have no known cause. The sample table contains about 9,000 clones; only one count was recorded for roughly 79% of them. Of the sample, approximately 9.4% is held by the ten largest clones. Sequencing was done on a sample of lung tumor tissue. Receptors originate from a human donor with non-small cell lung cancer.

This chain connects TRBV20-1 to TRBJ2-4; 7 positions match TRBD1. The CDR3 is made up of 11 amino acids. Germline CDR1 and CDR2: DFQATT and SNEGSKA (reference sequence). The trim removed 6 bases at V and 11 bases at J, leaving 7 bases unmatched. DNA of the CDR3: TGCAGTGCCGAGACAGGGAGCTTTCAGTACTTC. It specifies CSAETGSFQYF.

In this sample, this clone turned up a few times. V is TRBV27 and J is TRBJ1-6, with D possibly matching TRBD1 (5 bases). Trimming shortened V by 2 bases and J by 9 bases, and 14 bases separated the two germline ends. Germline V gene data show CDR1 as MNHEY and CDR2 as SMNVEV (reference sequence). This CDR3 contains 15 residues. CDR3 in amino acids: CASSLGGAVRSPLHF. DNA for the CDR3: TGTGCCAGCAGTTTAGGGGGAGCGGTTCGTTCACCCCTCCACTTT.

This rearrangement joins TRBV19 to TRBJ1-1, with TRBD1 matching 12 bases. Trimming removed 8 bases from V and 3 bases from J; junction bases left unmatched: 4. Per the germline V gene, CDR1 is LNHDA and CDR2 is SQIVND (reference sequence). CDR3 length equals 14 residues. CDR3 DNA sequence: TGTGCCAGTGGGGACAGGGGGCTGTACACTGAAGCTTTCTTT. Protein product: CASGDRGLYTEAFF.

V gene TRBV5-1 combines with J gene TRBJ2-4, with TRBD2 matching over 13 bases. Trimming took 3 bases from V and 0 from J; bases not matched to a gene: 21. The CDR3 is 23 amino acids. The germline V gene has CDR1 SGHRS and CDR2 YFSETQ. The CDR3 loop reads CASSYARGLAGSLTDIAKNIQYF. The CDR3 DNA follows: TGCGCCAGCAGCTACGCTAGGGGACTAGCGGGGAGTCTCACGGACATAGCCAAAAACATTCAGTACTTC.

The chain is built from TRBV11-2 and TRBJ2-5; TRBD2 agrees at 9 bases. V lost 0 bases and J lost 3; bases outside the gene matches: 5. The CDR3 sequence is 16 residues long. Germline CDR1 reads SGHAT; CDR2 reads FQNNGV. CDR3 loop: CASSLDRASGKETQYF. The CDR3 nucleotides read TGTGCCAGCAGCTTAGATCGGGCTAGCGGGAAAGAGACCCAGTACTTC.

The chain recombines TRBV6-5 with TRBJ2-5, with a possible D match to TRBD2 (6 bases). This CDR3 has 13 amino acids. The ends were cut back, 5 bases at V and 5 bases at J, with 12 bases in the middle. The germline V gene has CDR1 MNHEY and CDR2 SVGAGI. The CDR3 DNA sequence: TGTGCCAGCAGTCGGTGGGGGGTGGAGACCCAGTACTTC. Amino acids: CASSRWGVETQYF.

This clone occurred once. This rearrangement joins TRBV28 to TRBJ2-7; D may be TRBD2 (6 bases). The germline gives CDR1 MDHEN, CDR2 SYDVKM. CDR3 size: 12 residues. V lost 8 bases and J 5 bases, leaving 13 bases between the germline ends. CDR3 protein: CASLAPWDEQYF. DNA for the CDR3: TGTGCCAGCCTAGCGCCCTGGGACGAGCAGTACTTC.

The J gene is TRBJ2-3, the V gene TRBV28; possible D gene TRBD2, 5 bases. V lost 5 bases and J 8 bases, leaving 11 bases between the germline ends. This CDR3 spans 12 amino acids. Looked up from germline, CDR1 is MDHEN and CDR2 is SYDVKM. CDR3 residues: CASSLTRVTQYF. The DNA of the CDR3 is TGTGCCAGCAGTCTAACTAGGGTTACGCAGTATTTT. The full variable domain, its missing parts supplied by reference TRBV28 and TRBJ2-3, is DVKVTQSSRYLVKRTGEKVFLECVQDMDHENMFWYRQDPGLGLRLIYFSYDVKMKEKGDIPEGYSVSREKKERFSLILESASTNQTSMYLCASSLTRVTQYFGPGTRLTVL.

The chain couples TRBV29-1 to TRBJ2-4; D not certain. From germline, CDR1 is SQVTM and CDR2 ANQGSEA. The V end was cut by 7 bases, the J end by 9 bases, with 13 bases between. The CDR3 has 11 amino acids. The CDR3 reads CSATSSLIQYF. The CDR3 bases are TGCAGCGCCACGTCCTCACTCATTCAGTACTTC.

This clone was detected only a few times. This rearrangement joins TRBV19 to TRBJ1-5; D is perhaps TRBD1 (5 bases). V lost 7 bases to trimming and J lost 0 bases, with 10 bases between them. The length of the CDR3 is 14 residues. Germline V gene lookup returns CDR1 LNHDA and CDR2 SQIVND (reference sequence). The CDR3 region has the DNA TGTGCCAGTATCTCGACAGTTAGCAATCAGCCCCAGCATTTT. Encoded protein: CASISTVSNQPQHF.

CDR3 protein: CASSETGGSYNEQFF. CDR3 in DNA: TGTGCCAGCAGTGAGACGGGGGGGTCCTACAATGAGCAGTTCTTC. The V gene is TRBV6-1, the J gene TRBJ2-1; 8 nucleotides match TRBD2. Germline values: CDR1 MNHNS, CDR2 SASEGT. The junction had 2 bases not matched to a gene; V was cut back by 3 bases and J by 1 base. The CDR3 loop spans 15 amino acids.

The chain combines TRBV20-1 with TRBJ1-2; D is unclear. Germline V gene data show CDR1 as DFQATT and CDR2 as SNEGSKA (reference sequence). V dropped 5 bases and J dropped 8 bases, with 6 bases sitting between them. CDR3 length: 9 residues. This CDR3 reads CSAGLGYTF. The DNA of the CDR3 is TGCAGTGCTGGCCTGGGCTACACCTTC.

The rearrangement uses TRBV15 and TRBJ2-2; D perhaps matches TRBD2 (5 bases). The CDR3 is made up of 14 amino acids. Germline assignment: CDR1 LNHNV and CDR2 YYDKDF (reference sequence). V was shortened by 6 bases and J by 4 bases, with 12 bases between the two germline ends. The CDR3 spells CATRTRGSTGELFF. DNA of the CDR3: TGTGCCACCAGGACCAGAGGGAGCACCGGGGAGCTGTTTTTT.

J is TRBJ2-7 and V is TRBV5-8, with 7 bases that match TRBD2. From germline, CDR1 is SGHTS and CDR2 YDEGEE. This CDR3 contains 14 residues. V lost 8 bases and J lost 0; bases outside the gene matches: 8. This CDR3 is CASWGGFSSYEQYF. Written as DNA, the CDR3 is TGTGCCAGTTGGGGGGGTTTTAGCTCCTACGAGCAGTACTTC. Looking up the rest from reference TRBV5-8 and TRBJ2-7 gives the full variable domain: EAGVTQSPTHLIKTRGQQATLRCSPISGHTSVYWYQQALGLGLQFLLWYDEGEERNRGNFPPRFSGRQFPNYSSELNVNALELEDSALYLCASWGGFSSYEQYFGPGTRLTVT.

The chain couples TRBV4-2 to TRBJ1-2; weak D call: TRBD1 (6 bases). CDR1 is LGHNA, CDR2 YNFKEQ, per germline. The CDR3 totals 15 residues. V lost 0 bases to trimming and J lost 6 bases, with 14 bases between them. Here the CDR3 DNA reads TGTGCCAGCAGCCAAGATAGCGGCAGGGGTGATGGCTACACCTTC. Translation: CASSQDSGRGDGYTF.

V usage is TRBV7-2 and J usage is TRBJ2-4; D gene uncertain. Trimming pared 6 bases from V and 0 bases from J, leaving 12 bases between. Germline CDR1 and CDR2: SGHTA and FQGNSA. The CDR3 runs 15 residues. The CDR3 is CASSEKGLAKNIQYF. The CDR3 nucleotides are TGTGCCAGCAGTGAGAAAGGATTAGCCAAAAACATTCAGTACTTC.

The chain is built from TRBV7-8 and TRBJ1-1; possible D gene TRBD1, 5 bases. Between the trimmed V and J ends, which lost 5 bases and 3 bases, there was a span of 10 bases. The CDR3 runs 13 residues. CDR1 and CDR2 from the germline V gene are SGHVS and FQNEAQ. CDR3 in amino acids: CASSPAGYTEAFF. DNA of the CDR3: TGTGCCAGCAGCCCCGCAGGGTACACTGAAGCTTTCTTT.

The chain carries TRBV7-2 and TRBJ1-2; a weak D match, TRBD1 (6 bases). The V end lost 4 bases, the J end lost 4 bases, and 28 bases lay between the germline ends. This CDR3 spans 19 amino acids. CDR1 is SGHTA, CDR2 FQGNSA, per germline. The CDR3 DNA follows: TGTGCCAGCAGCTCGAGAGGGGGGAGACTTACAGGGAAGATCTATGGCTACACCTTC. Translated: CASSSRGGRLTGKIYGYTF.